This T cell receptor (beta chain) was sequenced for a study of cytomegalovirus exposure and HLA in healthy donors (dated by TCRdb to 2016 to 2017). Describing the broader study: In an earlier analysis of under 750 of the donors, 250 to 300 Gb of sequence data and 90 million to 130 million unique TCR beta sequences from about 179 million T cells were reported. An early release that covered some 640 HLA-typed donors contained approximately 300 gigabases of sequencing data and some 87 million unique TCR sequences. A separate validation cohort of over a hundred different subjects was used in addition to the roughly 670-subject first cohort. Class I and class II HLA loci were covered by the typing at four-digit resolution. To predict cytomegalovirus infection status, the study combined high-throughput TCR immunosequencing, statistical association of individual TCRs with disease status, and machine learning. Donor age, sex, ethnicity and CMV serostatus were compiled alongside the repertoire data. To decide whether each TCR beta V gene segment behaved as functional or pseudogenic, an earlier analysis of nearly 600 of the donors relied on high-throughput TCR beta sequencing. Rather than using new phenotypic data, the later analysis identified candidate immune exposures from TCR beta sequences and from how often those sequences occurred across donors. The study profiled the T cell repertoires of under 700 subjects by immunosequencing and related them to cytomegalovirus serostatus. Across 300 to 500 genotyped donors of the cohort, an average of about 240,000 unique TCR beta nucleotide sequences per donor were sequenced, and around 19% of those sequences were non-productive. Four to six DR-DQ haplotypes were handled as single units for association and clustering, since linkage in the cohort was strong. In a later genetic analysis, genome-wide SNP genotypes for about 65% of the roughly 700 donors were used, and that subset was treated as a discovery cohort. A later analysis re-examined previously published TCR beta repertoires from roughly 650 donors and added high-resolution HLA genotyping to investigate patterns of TCR occurrence. The study aimed to test whether signatures of past pathogen exposure could be identified by cataloging public T cell receptors. Every repertoire in the discovery cohort had been generated on one and the same sequencing platform. The number of donors typed differed by locus, with about 629-640 for A, B, C, DRB1 and DQB1, 522 for DQA1, under 610 for DPA1, and around 460 for DPB1. The genetic ancestry cluster associated with self-reported Caucasian donors included over 65% of the roughly 400 genotyped donors.

In regard to this clone: Its antigen target is currently unknown. The sample holds no much larger clone one base away, and base qualities are not on file.

The cohort comprised some 700 healthy bone marrow donors. At the time of sampling, all cohort members were nominally healthy, though unrecorded immune exposures were likely present. The donor was CMV seropositive and was included in the group of around 300 seropositive cohort members. A peripheral blood sample was collected from each donor, and TCR beta sequencing was performed on peripheral blood mononuclear cells. The Qiagen DNeasy Blood Extraction Kit was used to extract genomic DNA from the blood cell samples. The paper as a whole reports these results and caveats: The 87-base-pair reads could not distinguish some IMGT-functional V segments, including TRBV6-2 and TRBV6-3, so those segments were excluded. A cluster of highly shared sequence variants was judged likely to be a technical artifact of the sequencing pipeline. A further reported finding was that TCR beta sequences accurately predicted the HLA-A and HLA-B alleles for most subjects in the first cohort. In a later analysis, several top co-occurrence clusters were reported to appear linked to parvovirus B19, influenza, CMV and Epstein-Barr virus. Broadly in line with IMGT annotations, most TCR beta V segments showed up in productive rearrangements about 90% or about 30% of the time in an earlier analysis of around 600 of the donors. Because HLA typing was unavailable for some donors at each locus, only the typed subset was used in association tests. In a later analysis, HLA-associated TCR beta chains were found to be more clonally expanded and to have lower generation probabilities than equally common non-associated chains. When HLA alleles, especially DR and DQ, strongly co-occurred, TCR associations were difficult to assign to individual alleles. In the study, about 150 TCR beta chains were listed as associated with cytomegalovirus. The authors suggested that the approach could potentially be generalized to other disease states and immunological phenotypes. Compared with the roughly 670-donor mean, donors in an Asian-associated ancestry cluster had fewer N-insertions in productive TCRs, according to a later genetic analysis. In vitro tests confirmed that a few of the cytomegalovirus-associated TCR beta chains recognize cytomegalovirus antigens. According to a later analysis, TCR association rates differed among HLA loci, with DRB1 alleles showing the most associated TCRs and HLA-C alleles showing the fewest. Specific HLA alleles were associated with 15,000 to 20,000 TCR beta sequences at a false discovery rate of 0.05 in a later analysis. Most CMV-associated TCR beta chains appeared to be HLA-restricted in a later analysis, and the HLA associations seemed to be driven largely by CMV exposure. Correlated functional status among segregating V segments might be attributable to linkage disequilibrium, but an unknown experimental factor could not be ruled out. The only immune exposure information available for the cohort was CMV serostatus. Roughly uniform sequencing depth across donors was assumed in presence/absence analyses, although this assumption may not hold. Because counts were too low, about 15 rarely observed V segments, including chromosome 9 orphons, were left out of the earlier analysis of roughly 600 of the donors. In a later genetic analysis, a missense DCLRE1C variant was associated with V-gene and J-gene trimming of TCR beta chains, and the association was replicated in an independent cohort. While some public TCRs were present in many individuals, most TCR sequences turned up only very rarely across donors. The cohort was sequenced for TCR beta chains only, and without alpha or paired-chain data the features that could be detected were limited. In both the original and validation cohorts, the classifier was reported to diagnose cytomegalovirus status with high specificity and sensitivity.

V loses 0 bases of germline sequence and J loses 4 bases, and the interval between the two ends is 10 bases. The CDR3 goes from the cysteine to the phenylalanine over 15 residues. Here the CDR3 DNA is all that survives: 45 bases in frame from base 1. CDR1 and CDR2 are read off the germline V gene as MGHRA and YSYEKL. Libraries were constructed by the immunoSEQ multiplex PCR assay. A mixture of 60 forward primers for TCR Vbeta segments and 13 reverse primers for TCR Jbeta segments was used in the multiplex PCR. Amplification of the CDR3 region of rearranged TCR beta genes was performed with a multiplex PCR assay on genomic DNA. The Illumina HiSeq System was used to sequence the amplified TCR beta libraries as 87-base-pair reads. On the authors' methods: Across the 500 to 850 repertoires, a later analysis counted roughly 84 million unique TCR beta chains, approximately 10 million of which were shared by at least two donors. Raw reads were error-corrected and collapsed into unique sequences with a nearest-neighbor algorithm that merged closely related sequences to remove PCR and sequencing errors. To assign V, D and J gene segments, CDR3 sequences were aligned to IMGT reference sequences. For a sequence to be retained, at least a six-nucleotide match to both a V gene segment and a J gene segment was required. A rearrangement was called productive if the CDR3 had no stop codons and remained in frame with V and J, and every other rearrangement was called non-productive. Following IMGT convention, CDR3 was defined as the stretch from the second conserved V-encoded cysteine up to the conserved J-encoded phenylalanine. The earlier analysis of some 580 of the donors excluded any sequence lacking an unambiguous match to a single V gene segment. In an earlier analysis of about 590 of the donors, a V segment was called functional when productive rearrangements were above 56.7%, and segregating when the standard deviation between donors exceeded 5%. A statistical classification framework was built to diagnose cytomegalovirus status from the catalog of TCR beta chain sequences. V and J gene assignment, in a later analysis, came from comparing TCR nucleotide sequences with IMGT/GENE-DB human TR gene sequences. The TCRdist pipeline was used in a later analysis to assign CDR3 sequences and most-parsimonious VDJ recombination scenarios. In a later analysis, every TCR beta chain was defined by the combination of its CDR3 amino acid sequence and its V-gene family, and reads without a unique V-gene family were dropped. A later analysis removed 592 highly shared, low-generation-probability nucleotide sequences to deal with suspected cross-contamination and a sequencing artifact. In a later analysis, a clonal expansion index for each public chain was calculated from normalized within-repertoire ranks of inferred template counts. In a later analysis, generation probabilities were computed using a VDJ recombination model fitted to out-of-frame rearrangements, and the results were checked against IGoR. A later analysis scored TCR-TCR, TCR-HLA and TCR-CMV co-occurrence with hypergeometric tests, applying a repertoire-size bias correction to TCR pairs. False discovery rates were estimated in a later analysis by permuting HLA or CMV assignments 20 times. In a later analysis, co-occurring TCRs were grouped using DBSCAN, with TCRdist sequence similarity added in when clustering inside HLA-allele-positive subsets. Repertoires with fewer than 30,000 or more than 120,000 public chains were left out of co-occurrence clustering, as were about five repertoires with anomalous nucleotide sharing. TCRdb's version of the immuneACCESS table is confined to in-frame rearrangements and falls short of the full clone set. An unresolved V gene accounts for under half of the shortfall where checked; the remainder is of unknown origin. That table gives V, J and clone size, and the DNA gave D and trimming. The sample contains around 81,000 clones, roughly 64% of them found a single time. In total, the top ten clones hold about 5.7% of the sample.

The sequence derives from a young man in good health and CMV-seropositive. The specimen sequenced was PBMCs. This chain is built from TRBV4-1 and TRBJ1-5; no D gene is confidently identified. The DNA reads TGCGCCAGCAGCCAAGATCCGGCAGGAAATCAGCCCCAGCATTTT. Its product reads: CASSQDPAGNQPQHF.